This TCR beta chain was recovered during a study of T cells in Graves' hyperthyroidism and ophthalmopathy (dated by TCRdb to between 2018 and 2021). Looking at the study overall: Peripheral blood samples were taken at the time of initial diagnosis, prior to any treatment. To identify distinguishing TCR V-J signatures, a discovery cohort of some 99 patients was used, comprising 40 to 45 with Graves' ophthalmopathy and about 59 with stable Graves' hyperthyroidism. An independent validation cohort of 18 to 20 hyperthyroidism patients and 17 patients who later progressed to ophthalmopathy tested prospective prediction of ophthalmopathy. The 100 or so discovery patients were randomly split 7:3 into training and test sets. In addition, the study compared T-cell repertoires in thyroid tissue and in blood from roughly six Graves' hyperthyroidism patients. After blood sampling, hyperthyroidism patients were treated with methimazole at a starting dose of 30 mg daily, and ophthalmopathy patients were treated with high-dose intravenous methylprednisolone. TCR Vbeta CDR3 sequencing of 130 to 150 peripheral blood samples (over 40 ophthalmopathy, 75 or so hyperthyroidism and some 17 progressor patients) is reported in the paper. Paper-wide results and their limitations: Blood samples also contained most of the expanded thyroid clonotypes (frequency above 0.001), which suggests that blood repertoires may reflect thyroid immune responses. In validation, the model predicted progression to ophthalmopathy with 65% to 71% sensitivity and less than 75% specificity, a median of 6.5 months before onset. Sample size was not statistically predetermined, and blinding of investigators to group allocation was not performed. In cross-validation, a model built on a 13 V-J signature told ophthalmopathy apart from stable hyperthyroidism with approximately 91% sensitivity and around 83% specificity, and in testing the same model reached 80%/75%.

Stable Graves' hyperthyroidism was defined as the absence of progression to ophthalmopathy over 18 months of follow-up. Hyperthyroidism patients were newly diagnosed, with disease duration under 2 months, and aged 18 to 65 years. Exclusion was applied to patients with uncontrolled infections, other autoimmune diseases, pregnancy or lactation. Diagnoses were based on clinical symptoms, serum thyroxine and TRAb, thyroid ultrasound and orbital computed tomography. PBMCs were isolated from 10 ml of fresh peripheral blood by Ficoll-Paque density gradient centrifugation. Trizol reagent was used to extract total RNA, and RNA quality was then checked on an Agilent 2100 Bioanalyzer. Measured from the cysteine to the phenylalanine, the CDR3 is 19 residues long. CDR3 DNA only is kept here, 57 bases in frame from base 1. CDR1 LGHDT and CDR2 YNNKEL were looked up in the germline V gene (reference sequence). TCR beta CDR3 regions were amplified from RNA transcripts. For the first round of RT-PCR on the TCR CDR3, the HTBI primer set was used together with the Qiagen OneStep RT-PCR kit. The libraries were constructed in a second round of multiplex PCR and then size-selected and purified. Sequencing of the libraries was done on an Illumina HiSeq2000 using paired-end 100 bp reads. Per the original workflow: SOAPnuke was used to process the raw data, removing reads that contained adapters or uncalled bases, had a mean Phred below 15, or lacked an exact match to the constant primer or identifier. COPE v1.2.5 was used to merge the high-quality paired reads, and each unique nucleotide sequence was defined as a clonotype. MiTCR v1.1 was used to align clonotypes to the IMGT TRBV, TRBD and TRBJ reference segments. The analysis was restricted to V-J combinations with a frequency above 0.0001, which together covered 98% to 99.2% of the repertoires. The TCS score was defined as F50 (clonal expansion) divided by E x V (chaos), with BLOSUM62-based TCRdist calculated between CDR3 peptides within each V-J. Welch's t-statistics and random forest reduced some 510 V-J features to about 13, which were used in a naive Bayes classifier (R e1071). TCRdb itself trimmed the public reads at Q25 with fastp, ran MiXCR and retained productive beta chains. CDR3 protein duplicates are merged, each entry listing the most common genes and DNA. Here the V and J calls rest on TCRdb's processing, not on the authors' analysis. The sample data list roughly 750,000 distinct CDR3 sequences, and over 15% of these were observed just once. Over 7.5% of the sample goes to the ten largest clones.

About this clonotype: Its antigen is still unknown. Relative to the germline gene, one junction end is altered; a read error may explain this.

The receptor was derived from a man aged 18 to 35 with Graves' hyperthyroidism. Sequencing was carried out using blood. In this chain, TRBV3-1 is recombined with TRBJ2-7; TRBD2 matches 11 bases in the middle. Here is the DNA: TGTGCCAGCAGCCCCCGACTAGGGACTAGCGGTGGGAAGATCTACGAGCGGTACTTC. This translates into CASSPRLGTSGGKIYERYF.